This T cell receptor (beta chain) was sequenced in a study of cytomegalovirus exposure and HLA in healthy donors. The study, taken as a whole, reports: According to the study, 180 or so TCR beta chains were cytomegalovirus-associated.

Data came from immunoSEQ multiplex PCR; TCRdb stores just in-frame clones and leaves some out. The sample lists about 58,000 clones; 90% were seen once. Concerning this clone: No antigen is known for it.

Sequences were obtained from PBMCs. The clonotype originates from a man between 18 and 29 years old in good health and CMV-seronegative.

The CDR3 sequence: CASSEAKSGQNEAFF. In DNA form, the CDR3 reads TGTGCCAGCAGTGAAGCCAAGTCGGGACAGAATGAAGCTTTCTTT. V and J are TRBV6-1 and TRBJ1-1; 7 bases are a match to TRBD1. V was clipped by 0 bases and J by 7 bases; unmatched bases: 8. The CDR3 is 15 residues long. Looked up from germline, CDR1 is MNHNS and CDR2 is SASEGT.